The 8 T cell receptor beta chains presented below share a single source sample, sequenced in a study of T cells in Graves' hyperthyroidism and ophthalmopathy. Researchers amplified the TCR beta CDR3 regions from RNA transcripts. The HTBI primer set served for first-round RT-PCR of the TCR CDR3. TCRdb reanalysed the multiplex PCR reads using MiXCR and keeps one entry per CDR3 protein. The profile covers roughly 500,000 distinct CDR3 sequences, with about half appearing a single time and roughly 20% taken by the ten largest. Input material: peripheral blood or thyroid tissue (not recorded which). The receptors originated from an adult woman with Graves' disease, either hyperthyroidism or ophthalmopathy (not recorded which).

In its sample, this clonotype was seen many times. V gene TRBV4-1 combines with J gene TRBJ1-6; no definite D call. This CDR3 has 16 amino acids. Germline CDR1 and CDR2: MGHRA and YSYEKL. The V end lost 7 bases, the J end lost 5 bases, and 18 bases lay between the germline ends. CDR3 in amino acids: CASTRSRLPDNSPLHF. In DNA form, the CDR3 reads TGCGCCAGCACCCGGAGTAGGCTACCTGATAATTCACCCCTCCACTTT.

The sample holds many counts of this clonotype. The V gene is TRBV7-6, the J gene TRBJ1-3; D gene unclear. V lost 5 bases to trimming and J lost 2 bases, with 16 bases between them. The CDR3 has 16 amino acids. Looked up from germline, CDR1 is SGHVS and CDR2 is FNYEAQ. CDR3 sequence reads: CASSLLTDPTGNTIYF. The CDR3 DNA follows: TGTGCCAGCAGCCTGCTAACAGATCCAACTGGAAACACCATATATTTT.

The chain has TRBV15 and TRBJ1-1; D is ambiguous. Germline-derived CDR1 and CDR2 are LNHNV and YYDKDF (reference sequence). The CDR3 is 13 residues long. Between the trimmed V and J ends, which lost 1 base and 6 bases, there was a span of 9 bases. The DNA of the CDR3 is TGTGCCACCAGCAGAGTTGGGGTGGCTGAAGCTTTCTTT. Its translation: CATSRVGVAEAFF.

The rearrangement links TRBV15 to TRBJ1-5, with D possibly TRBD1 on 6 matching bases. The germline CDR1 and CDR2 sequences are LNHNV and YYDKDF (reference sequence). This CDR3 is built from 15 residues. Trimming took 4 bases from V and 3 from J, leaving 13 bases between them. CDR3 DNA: TGTGCCACCAGCATTTACGGACAGTACAATCAGCCCCAGCATTTT. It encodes CATSIYGQYNQPQHF.

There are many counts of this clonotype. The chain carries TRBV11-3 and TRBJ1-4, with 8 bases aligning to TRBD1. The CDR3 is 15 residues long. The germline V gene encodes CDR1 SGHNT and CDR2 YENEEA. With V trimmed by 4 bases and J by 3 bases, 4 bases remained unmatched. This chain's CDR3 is CASSSGTGSNEKLFF. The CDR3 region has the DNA TGTGCCAGCAGCTCCGGGACAGGATCTAATGAAAAACTGTTTTTT.

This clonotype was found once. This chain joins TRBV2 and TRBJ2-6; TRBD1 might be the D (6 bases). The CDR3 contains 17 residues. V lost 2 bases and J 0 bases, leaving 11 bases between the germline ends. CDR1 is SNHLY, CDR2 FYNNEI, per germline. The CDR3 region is CASSEQGSYSGANVLTF. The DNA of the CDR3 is TGTGCCAGCAGTGAACAGGGGAGCTACTCTGGGGCCAACGTCCTGACTTTC.

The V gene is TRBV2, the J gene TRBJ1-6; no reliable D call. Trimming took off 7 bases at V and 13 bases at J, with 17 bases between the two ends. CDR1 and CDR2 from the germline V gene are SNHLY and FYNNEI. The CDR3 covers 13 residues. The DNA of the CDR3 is TGTGCCAGCATCCCTGAGGCGGGAGAGCCCCTCCACTTT. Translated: CASIPEAGEPLHF. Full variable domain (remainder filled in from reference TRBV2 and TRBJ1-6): EPEVTQTPSHQVTQMGQEVILRCVPISNHLYFYWYRQILGQKVEFLVSFYNNEISEKSEIFDDQFSVERPDGSNFTLKIRSTKLEDSAMYFCASIPEAGEPLHFGNGTRLTVT.

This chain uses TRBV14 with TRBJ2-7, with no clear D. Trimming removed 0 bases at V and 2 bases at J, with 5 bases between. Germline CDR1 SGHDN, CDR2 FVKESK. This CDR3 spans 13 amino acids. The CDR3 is CASSQERPYEQYF. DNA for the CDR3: TGTGCCAGCAGCCAAGAGAGGCCCTACGAGCAGTACTTC. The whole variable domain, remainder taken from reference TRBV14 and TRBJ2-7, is EAGVTQFPSHSVIEKGQTVTLRCDPISGHDNLYWYRRVMGKEIKFLLHFVKESKQDESGMPNNRFLAERTGGTYSTLKVQPAELEDSGVYFCASSQERPYEQYFGPGTRLTVT.